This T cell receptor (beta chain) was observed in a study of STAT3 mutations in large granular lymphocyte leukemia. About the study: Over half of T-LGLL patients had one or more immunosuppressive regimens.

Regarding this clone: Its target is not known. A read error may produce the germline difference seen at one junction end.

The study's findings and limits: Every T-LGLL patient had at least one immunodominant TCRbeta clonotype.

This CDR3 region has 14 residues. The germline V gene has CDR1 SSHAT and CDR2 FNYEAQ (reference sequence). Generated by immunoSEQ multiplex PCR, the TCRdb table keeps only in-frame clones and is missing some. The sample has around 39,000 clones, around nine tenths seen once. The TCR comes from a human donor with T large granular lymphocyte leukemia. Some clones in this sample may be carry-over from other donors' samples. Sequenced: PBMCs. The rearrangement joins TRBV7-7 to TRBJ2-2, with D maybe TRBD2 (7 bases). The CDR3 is CASSPQGGAGELFF. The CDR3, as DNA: TGTGCTAGCAGCCCACAGGGAGGGGCCGGGGAGCTGTTTTTT. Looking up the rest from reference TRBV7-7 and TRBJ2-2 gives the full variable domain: GAGVSQSPRYKVTKRGQDVTLRCDPISSHATLYWYQQALGQGPEFLTYFNYEAQPDKSGLPSDRFSAERPEGSISTLTIQRTEQRDSAMYRCASSPQGGAGELFFGEGSRLTVL.